Presented here are 12 T cell receptor beta chains from one specimen sequenced in a study of blood T cell repertoires in COVID-19. Here immunoSEQ multiplex PCR was the method, and the copy in TCRdb shows in-frame clones only, minus some. In the table there are some 510,000 clones, 88% of which are singletons. Sequencing was performed on PBMCs or T cells enriched from blood (not recorded which). The receptors originated from a woman aged 40-49 years who had recovered from COVID-19.

V is TRBV18 and J is TRBJ1-2; TRBD1 agrees at 8 bases. CDR3 length: 16 amino acids. Germline CDR1 and CDR2: KGHSH and LQKENI. J gave up 6 bases and V 2 bases, and 11 bases lay outside the gene matches. The CDR3, as DNA: TGTGCCAGCTCACCAGGTGTACAGACAGGGGTCAATGGCTACACCTTC. Translated: CASSPGVQTGVNGYTF.

As concerns this clone: Other nucleotide sequences in the sample specify the same CDR3. The chain is built from TRBV19 and TRBJ1-5, with TRBD1 identical over 7 bases. V shed 8 bases, J shed 4 bases, and the junction held 5 bases outside the gene matches. Germline CDR1 and CDR2: LNHDA and SQIVND (reference sequence). The CDR3 has 13 amino acids. CDR3 region: CASQGQLNQPQHF. In nucleotides, the CDR3 is TGTGCCAGTCAGGGACAGCTTAATCAGCCCCAGCATTTT.

The chain carries TRBV5-5 and TRBJ2-1; no definite D call. This CDR3 has 12 amino acids. V lost 2 bases, J lost 3 bases, and 3 bases lay in between. The germline gives CDR1 SGHKS, CDR2 YYEKEE (reference sequence). The CDR3 DNA reads as TGTGCCAGCAGCTTCTTCTACAATGAGCAGTTCTTC. As protein: CASSFFYNEQFF.

The chain joins TRBV27 to TRBJ2-1, with a tentative D call TRBD2 (5 bases). The CDR3 spans 15 residues. Germline assignment: CDR1 MNHEY and CDR2 SMNVEV (reference sequence). Trimming pared 5 bases from V and 0 bases from J, leaving 11 bases between. CDR3 sequence reads: CASSGSGSSYNEQFF. The DNA for the CDR3 is TGTGCCAGCAGTGGCAGCGGTAGCTCCTACAATGAGCAGTTCTTC.

The CDR3 spells CASSPGSYYEQYF. CDR3 bases: TGTGCCAGCAGCCCCGGTTCTTACTACGAGCAGTACTTC. The rearrangement links TRBV9 to TRBJ2-7; D is uncertain. The CDR3 totals 13 residues. Trimming cost V 4 bases and J 3 bases, with 11 bases left between them. Germline V gives CDR1 SGDLS, CDR2 YYNGEE.

This rearrangement joins TRBV11-2 to TRBJ1-1; D remains ambiguous. The CDR3 is 14 amino acids. Per the germline V gene, CDR1 is SGHAT and CDR2 is FQNNGV. V was clipped by 1 base and J by 1 base, with 7 bases between them. The DNA for the CDR3 is TGTGCCAGCAGCTTAGTGGTCGGGAACACTGAAGCTTTCTTT. Translated, it gives CASSLVVGNTEAFF.

The J gene is TRBJ2-1, the V gene TRBV9, with 8 nucleotides matching TRBD1. The CDR3 runs 15 residues. V lost 3 bases, J lost 4 bases, and 6 bases stayed unmatched. From germline, CDR1 is SGDLS and CDR2 YYNGEE. The CDR3 sequence: CASSAKGQEYNEQFF. The CDR3 nucleotides read TGTGCCAGCAGCGCGAAGGGACAGGAATACAATGAGCAGTTCTTC.

The chain links TRBV18 to TRBJ1-1, with 7 bases fitting TRBD1. V was clipped by 1 base and J by 8 bases; unmatched bases: 10. The CDR3 has 15 residues. CDR1 and CDR2 (germline): KGHSH, LQKENI. In nucleotides, the CDR3 is TGTGCCAGCTCACCACTCAAAGTAGACAGGGCGGAAGCTTTCTTT. Translation gives CASSPLKVDRAEAFF.

This sequence joins TRBV4-3 and TRBJ1-4; D is undetermined. V lost 0 bases and J 7 bases, leaving 18 bases between the germline ends. Germline CDR1 reads LGHNA; CDR2 reads YSLEER. This CDR3 is 17 amino acids long. The CDR3 loop reads CASSQDLPIQNFEKLFF. Written as DNA, the CDR3 is TGCGCCAGCAGCCAAGATCTACCCATTCAAAATTTTGAAAAACTGTTTTTT.

The rearrangement joins TRBV4-3 to TRBJ2-5, with D possibly being TRBD2 (5 bases). V lost 1 base and J 1 base, leaving 7 bases between the germline ends. Germline V gene data show CDR1 as LGHNA and CDR2 as YSLEER. The CDR3 runs 14 residues. CDR3 region: CASSQGGIQETQYF. The CDR3 DNA follows: TGCGCCAGCAGCCAAGGAGGGATCCAAGAGACCCAGTACTTC.

The chain has TRBV5-1 and TRBJ1-1; TRBD1 might be the D (6 bases). V dropped 0 bases and J dropped 8 bases, with 14 bases sitting between them. This CDR3 contains 14 residues. Germline CDR1 SGHRS, CDR2 YFSETQ. The CDR3 spells CASSLARSGQEAFF. The CDR3 DNA follows: TGCGCCAGCAGCTTGGCGCGTTCCGGACAGGAAGCTTTCTTT.

This clone was seen more than once but under ten times. The chain joins TRBV7-6 to TRBJ2-2; possibly TRBD1 for D (6 bases). Per the germline V gene, CDR1 is SGHVS and CDR2 is FNYEAQ. V lost 3 bases and J 4 bases, leaving 12 bases between the germline ends. The CDR3 sequence is 15 residues long. The CDR3 spells CASSFLQGGTGELFF. CDR3 sequence (DNA): TGTGCCAGCAGCTTTTTACAGGGTGGCACCGGGGAGCTGTTTTTT.